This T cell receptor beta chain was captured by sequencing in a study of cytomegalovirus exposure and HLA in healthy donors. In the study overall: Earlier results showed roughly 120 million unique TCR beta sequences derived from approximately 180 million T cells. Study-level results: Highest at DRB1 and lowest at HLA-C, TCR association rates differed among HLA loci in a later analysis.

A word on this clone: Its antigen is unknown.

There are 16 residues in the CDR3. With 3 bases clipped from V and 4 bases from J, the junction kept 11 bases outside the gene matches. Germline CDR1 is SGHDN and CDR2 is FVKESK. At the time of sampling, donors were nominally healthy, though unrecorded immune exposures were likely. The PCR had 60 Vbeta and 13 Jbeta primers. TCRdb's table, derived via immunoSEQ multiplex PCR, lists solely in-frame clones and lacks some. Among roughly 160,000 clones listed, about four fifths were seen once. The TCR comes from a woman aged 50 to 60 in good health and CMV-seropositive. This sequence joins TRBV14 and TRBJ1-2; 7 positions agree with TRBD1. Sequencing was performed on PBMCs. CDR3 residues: CASSHSGTVASYGYTF. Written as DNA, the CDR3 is TGTGCCAGCAGCCATTCCGGGACAGTGGCCTCCTATGGCTACACCTTC.